This T cell receptor (beta chain) was retrieved from a study of blood T cells in healthy people across ages. Broader study findings: It was held that the diversity estimates obtained from one million T cells were underestimates. PBMCs went unsorted, and a conclusive naive versus antigen-experienced comparison was therefore prevented.

Combining a sample-barcoded 5' primer with a J-beta primer mix, a second PCR ran for roughly 7 to 11 cycles. Researchers report that a template-switch adaptor with 12 random nucleotides tagged each cDNA molecule. All samples gave at least 2.5 million CDR3-containing paired-end reads. TCRdb re-derived calls from the 5' RACE reads in MiXCR, one entry per CDR3 protein. This sample carries about 640,000 distinct CDR3 sequences, about 54% of them seen once, and the ten largest clones take over 30%. This CDR3 has 15 amino acids. Germline V lookup: CDR1 SQVTM, CDR2 ANQGSEA. In this sample, this clonotype turned up a few times. Its antigen is not identified. Since a much larger clone is just one base distant, this may be a read error.

The genes are TRBV29-1 and TRBJ2-1; D may be TRBD1 (6 bases). The assigned J gene may be wrong: the sequence end matches TRBJ2-7 better. The clonotype was recovered from a man aged 55 to 70 in good health. Sequenced: blood. CDR3 protein: CSTRPGTNSYNEQYF. Here the CDR3 DNA reads TGCAGCACAAGACCCGGGACAAATTCCTACAATGAGCAGTACTTC.